This paragraph covers one T cell receptor beta chain sequence. Primers included in the PCR were 60 Vbeta and 13 Jbeta primers. Sequenced by immunoSEQ multiplex PCR; TCRdb stores in-frame clones only, minus some. The sample gives around 180,000 clones, around 82% of which show up once; 2.4% is in the top ten. The entry originates in a study of cytomegalovirus exposure and HLA in healthy donors. CDR1 is SGHDN, CDR2 FVKESK, per germline. The CDR3 covers 14 residues. V was shortened by 2 bases and J by 10 bases, with 15 bases between the two germline ends. The source of this sequence is a man in his sixties in good health and CMV-seronegative. Sequencing used PBMCs. The V gene is TRBV14, the J gene TRBJ2-1; D might be TRBD1 (6 bases). CDR3 sequence reads: CASSQLNRDNEQFF. In DNA form, the CDR3 reads TGTGCCAGCAGCCAACTCAACAGGGATAACGAGCAGTTCTTC.